Listed below are T cell receptor beta chains from one sample, sequenced in a study of cytomegalovirus exposure and HLA in healthy donors. TCRdb keeps only in-frame clones here, not all; method: immunoSEQ multiplex PCR. The table records 150,000 to 200,000 clones, about 85% of them present only once. The sequenced sample was PBMCs. Receptor source: a woman aged 45-60 years in good health and CMV-seronegative. The CDR3 runs from the conserved cysteine through the conserved F or W. Each record gives: clone size, D gene, V gene, J gene, CDR3 length, CDR3 DNA, CDR3 protein. A D gene is named only where the DNA matches it firmly. Where a row states a size, it is once, few, many or the class of an expanded clone; other rows omit it.

NA	NA	TRBV5-4	TRBJ2-7	15	TGTGCCAGCAGCTCGGGACTCGAGAGGGTCCACGAGCACTACTTC	CASSSGLERVHEHYF
NA	TRBD1	TRBV11-1	TRBJ1-1	13	TGTGCCAGCAGCTTAGATGGGACAGCTGAAGCTTTCTTT	CASSLDGTAEAFF
NA	NA	TRBV10-3	TRBJ1-2	14	TGTGCCATCAGTGAGTCGGGGGGGGCTAATGGCTACACCTTC	CAISESGGANGYTF
NA	TRBD2	TRBV27	TRBJ2-3	15	TGTGCCAGCAGTTTAAGGGCGGGGGGGACGGGGGCGCAGTATTTT	CASSLRAGGTGAQYF
NA	TRBD2	TRBV7-9	TRBJ2-3	16	TGTGCCAGCAGCTTAGGACTAGCGGGAGCTGGGGATACGCAGTATTTT	CASSLGLAGAGDTQYF
once	NA	TRBV19	TRBJ2-7	13	TGTGCCAGTAGTAACCGAGGACAGCGCGAGCAGTACTTC	CASSNRGQREQYF
NA	NA	TRBV5-1	TRBJ1-1	14	TGCGCCAGCACCCCATATTCGGGGGTCACTGAAGCTTTCTTT	CASTPYSGVTEAFF
NA	NA	TRBV4-1	TRBJ2-7	15	TGCGCCAGCAGCCTTGCGCAGGGGAGGGCCTACGAGCAGTACTTC	CASSLAQGRAYEQYF
NA	TRBD2	TRBV2	TRBJ2-5	16	TGTGCCAGCAGTGAGTCTCTAGCGGGAGGGCGGGGAGCCCAGTACTTC	CASSESLAGGRGAQYF
NA	NA	TRBV5-1	TRBJ2-7	13	TGCGCCAGCAGCGAGGGTGTCGGAGCCGAGCAGTACTTC	CASSEGVGAEQYF
once	NA	TRBV7-2	TRBJ2-3	14	TGTGCCAGCAGTGGGGGCCGAAGCACAGATACGCAGTATTTT	CASSGGRSTDTQYF
NA	NA	TRBV14	TRBJ2-7	13	TGTGCCAGCAGCCAAGGAGGCAGTAACGAGCAGTACTTC	CASSQGGSNEQYF
NA	NA	TRBV4-1	TRBJ2-7	13	TGCGCCAGCAGCCCGTCCTGGTCCTACGAGCAGTACTTC	CASSPSWSYEQYF
few	TRBD1	TRBV27	TRBJ1-1	13	TGTGCCAGCAGTTACAGACAGGGGAATAGGGCTTTCTTT	CASSYRQGNRAFF
NA	TRBD1	TRBV7-2	TRBJ2-7	17	TGTGCCAGCAGCCTAGGACAGGGAGGTCTTGGCTCCTACGAGCAGTACTTC	CASSLGQGGLGSYEQYF
NA	NA	TRBV7-9	TRBJ1-2	13	TGTGCCAGCATCCTTGCAGGGGCGGGTGGCTACACCTTC	CASILAGAGGYTF
NA	NA	TRBV6-6	TRBJ2-7	10	TGTGCCAGCAGTTACCCAGAGCAGTACTTC	CASSYPEQYF
few	NA	TRBV29-1	TRBJ1-1	12	TGCAGCGTTGAGGGGCTAAACACTGAAGCTTTCTTT	CSVEGLNTEAFF
NA	NA	TRBV2	TRBJ1-2	13	TGTGCCAGCAGCCCACGGGATATGGCTGGCTACACCTTC	CASSPRDMAGYTF
NA	TRBD1	TRBV6-5	TRBJ1-1	14	TGTGCCAGCAGTTACGGGACAGGGAACACTGAAGCTTTCTTT	CASSYGTGNTEAFF
once	TRBD1	TRBV28	TRBJ2-7	13	TGTGCCAGCTACAGGGGATCCCCCCACGAGCAGTACTTC	CASYRGSPHEQYF
few	TRBD1	TRBV6-4	TRBJ2-3	19	TGTGCCAGCTCCCCGTTTGGATCTGCCCCGGGACAGGGATCAGATACGCAGTATTTT	CASSPFGSAPGQGSDTQYF
NA	NA	TRBV18	TRBJ1-2	15	TGTGCCAGCTCACCAGTGCCAGCGACTAACTATGGCTACACCTTC	CASSPVPATNYGYTF
NA	NA	TRBV6-5	TRBJ2-3	15	TGTGCCAGCAGTTCGCTGCAGGGTTGGACAGATACGCAGTATTTT	CASSSLQGWTDTQYF
NA	NA	TRBV28	TRBJ1-5	15	TGTGCCAGCACTCCGGGGTACCTAAGAAATCAGCCCCAGCATTTT	CASTPGYLRNQPQHF